This T cell receptor beta chain is drawn from a study of radiotherapy plus CTLA-4 blockade in lung cancer (dated by TCRdb to between 2017 and 2018). Broadly, across the study: Among enrolled patients, roughly 17% had an objective response and 30% to 35% reached disease control. The full study reports these points: After treatment with radiotherapy and ipilimumab, TCR clones that originated in tumors expanded in peripheral blood. The strongest predictors of response were reported to be early dynamic shifts in blood T cell clones along with a rise in serum interferon-beta following radiation.

From cysteine to phenylalanine, the CDR3 is 15 amino acids long. This entry keeps only the CDR3 DNA: 45 bases, framed from base 1. V sheds 6 bases and J sheds 7 bases, leaving 19 bases between their ends. The germline V gene (reference sequence) provides CDR1 SEHNR and CDR2 FQNEAQ. The study tested focal radiation therapy combined with CTLA-4 blockade (ipilimumab) in patients with chemo-refractory metastatic non-small-cell lung cancer. Comments on this clone: Its antigen target is currently unknown. No qualities accompany the bases; no much larger clone lies one base away.

Libraries were constructed by the immunoSEQ multiplex PCR assay. Sourced from immuneACCESS, this table was stored by TCRdb with only in-frame sequences that have V and J called. A share of the clones is absent; for the studies checked, an unresolved V gene accounts for under half, and the remainder has no known explanation. Across this sample there are over 60,000 clones, with around 90% seen only once. The biggest ten clones account for 40% of the sample. The clonotype comes from a human donor with non-small cell lung cancer that progressed on radiotherapy plus ipilimumab. This chain joins TRBV7-9 to TRBJ2-1; the D region possibly corresponds to TRBD2 (5 bases align). The sequences come from peripheral blood, collected from a patient treated with radiotherapy plus ipilimumab. At the DNA level, the sequence is TGTGCCAGCAGGCCGGGAACTCCTAATCAGAATGAGCAGTTCTTC. Its translation is CASRPGTPNQNEQFF.